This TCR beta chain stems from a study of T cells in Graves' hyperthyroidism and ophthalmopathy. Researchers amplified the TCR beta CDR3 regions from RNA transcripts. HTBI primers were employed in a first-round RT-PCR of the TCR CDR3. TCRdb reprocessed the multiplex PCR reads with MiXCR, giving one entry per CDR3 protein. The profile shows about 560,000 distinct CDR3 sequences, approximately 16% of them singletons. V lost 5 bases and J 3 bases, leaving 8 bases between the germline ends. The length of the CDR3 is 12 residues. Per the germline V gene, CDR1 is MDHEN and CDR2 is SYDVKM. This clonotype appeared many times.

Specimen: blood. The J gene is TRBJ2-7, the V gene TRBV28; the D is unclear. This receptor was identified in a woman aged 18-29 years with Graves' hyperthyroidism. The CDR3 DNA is TGTGCCAGCAGTCTCCCAGGCTACGAGCAGTACTTC. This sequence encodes CASSLPGYEQYF.